These 5 T cell receptor delta chains came from one sample sequenced in a study of γδ T cells in repeated Plasmodium falciparum infection (dated by TCRdb to the early 2020s). For bulk TCR repertoire analysis, Vgamma9/Vdelta2+ and Vdelta2-negative gammadelta T cell populations were isolated by flow sorting from peripheral blood mononuclear cells. Libraries were prepared through multiplex PCR. TCRdb shows the sequencer as Illumina MiSeq. TCRdb processed the public reads again with the CATT caller, after which rows with matching DNA were combined. This sample has 70,000 to 95,000 delta-chain clones in its table, and about 1.5% of those were observed once. In total, the top ten clones hold roughly 9.5% of the sample. The source material was gamma-delta T cells from blood. These receptors were taken from a pool of human donors (malaria-infected and uninfected, not separated).

As for this clone: A far more abundant clone sits one base away, making this likely a read error. This CDR3 is also generated by other DNA sequences in the sample. CDR3 amino acids: CALGEPGFLRSIDTDKLIF. The DNA for the CDR3 is TGCGCTCTTGGGGAACCGGGGTTCCTACGGTCTATAGACACCGATAAACTCATCTTT. V is TRDV1 and J is TRDJ1, with 7 positions matching TRDD2. TCRdb supplies no J gene; here it was assigned by aligning the nucleotide sequence to germline. This CDR3 is 19 amino acids long. Germline values: CDR1 TSWWSYY, CDR2 QGS.

This clone was counted at least ten times. A far larger clone is one nucleotide away, so this likely arose from a read error. The same CDR3 also results from other DNA sequences found in this sample. V is TRDV1 and J is TRDJ1; 12 nucleotides align to TRDD3. Germline V lookup: CDR1 TSWWSYY, CDR2 QGS. J gave up 0 bases and V 3 bases, and 14 bases lay outside the gene matches. This CDR3 contains 20 residues. This CDR3 is CALGDRRAGGYELYTDKLIF. In nucleotides, the CDR3 is TGTGCTCTTGGGGACCGGAGGGCTGGGGGATACGAGTTGTACACCGATAAACTCATCTTT.

This clone has ten or more counts. This sequence joins TRDV2 and TRDJ1, with 9 nucleotides matching TRDD3. The V and J ends lost 3 bases and 4 bases, in that order; junction bases with no gene match: 14. CDR1 and CDR2 from the germline V gene are GEAIGNYY and EKD. The CDR3 extends over 17 amino acids. CDR3 sequence reads: CACDYLTRRGIHDKLIF. For the CDR3, the DNA is TGTGCCTGTGACTACCTGACCCGGAGGGGGATACACGATAAACTCATCTTT.

With respect to this clone: This DNA translates differently at residue 17 from the TCRdb protein, which is that of a much larger clone; a read error is likely, and the protein shown is the DNA's own translation. The V call is TRDV1, the J call TRDJ1, with 11 nucleotides matching TRDD3. The J gene was not available in TCRdb and was assigned here by matching the DNA to germline segments. This CDR3 region has 23 residues. Germline-derived CDR1 and CDR2 are TSWWSYY and QGS. V lost 4 bases to trimming and J lost 0 bases; unmatched junction nucleotides: 25. DNA for the CDR3: TGTGCTCTTGGGGGGACAACAAAGGTACTGGGGGATAGGGGGGATCCGCACACCGATAAACTCATCTTT. This encodes CALGGTTKVLGDRGDPHTDKLIF.

Regarding this clone: The mismatch at residue 8 between this DNA's translation and the TCRdb protein of a much larger clone likely reflects a read error; the protein shown is translated from the DNA. The chain combines TRDV2 with TRDJ2, with D perhaps matching TRDD3 (5 bases). TCRdb lists no J gene, so it was determined here by aligning the DNA to germline. V shed 2 bases and J shed 0 bases, with 21 bases lying between them. Germline assignment: CDR1 GEAIGNYY and CDR2 EKD. The CDR3 loop spans 19 amino acids. In DNA form, the CDR3 reads TGTGCCTGTGACAGGGGTTACCCGGGGGTCCCTCCTTTGACAGCACAACTCTTCTTT. This gives the protein CACDRGYPGVPPLTAQLFF.